This paragraph covers one T cell receptor (beta chain) sequence. The antigen is not known. Profiling relied on immunoSEQ multiplex PCR, and the TCRdb table lists in-frame clones only, not all of them. The sample has some 130,000 clones, approximately 82% seen once. The data belong to a study of cytomegalovirus exposure and HLA in healthy donors. Findings of the study overall: In vitro assays verified that three CMV-associated chains recognized CMV antigens specifically. According to a subsequent analysis, TCR clusters identified in the first cohort showed a tendency to co-occur across the 100 to 150 validation repertoires.

Germline CDR1 and CDR2: SNHLY and FYNNEI. Trimming shortened V by 7 bases and J by 1 base, and 3 bases separated the two germline ends. There are 11 residues in the CDR3. V and J are TRBV2 and TRBJ2-3, with D uncertain. Sequencing was done on a sample of PBMCs. This sequence was found in a young man in good health and CMV-seropositive. CDR3 loop: CASIGTDTQYF. CDR3 DNA sequence: TGTGCCAGCATAGGCACAGATACGCAGTATTTT.